Presented here are 23 T cell receptor beta chains from one specimen sequenced in a study of identical twins. TCRdb re-analysed the 5' RACE reads in MiXCR, keeping a single row per CDR3 protein. The sample contains a few hundred thousand distinct CDR3 sequences, roughly 9.5% of which appear only once. The same data also went into a second study, on yellow fever vaccine responses in identical twins.

The material sequenced was PBMCs. These receptors all come from a woman aged 18 to 35 in good health.

This clonotype was picked up many times. The chain uses TRBV28 and TRBJ1-4; D unresolved. Per germline, CDR1 MDHEN and CDR2 SYDVKM. This CDR3 is 11 amino acids long. Trimming cost V 6 bases and J 5 bases, with 4 bases left between them. In nucleotides, the CDR3 is TGTGCCAGCAGCATGAATGAAAAACTGTTTTTT. Its translation: CASSMNEKLFF.

This clonotype was seen many times. The chain combines TRBV10-3 with TRBJ2-1; perhaps TRBD2 as D (6 bases). Germline CDR1 is ENHRY and CDR2 is SYGVKD. V lost 2 bases to trimming and J lost 2 bases, with 10 bases between them. This CDR3 is built from 15 residues. DNA of the CDR3: TGTGCCATCAGTGAGCGGGAGCGGACCTACAATGAGCAGTTCTTC. As protein: CAISERERTYNEQFF.

The V and J genes are TRBV24-1 and TRBJ2-2; weak D call: TRBD2 (5 bases). The V end was cut by 4 bases, the J end by 7 bases, with 12 bases between. There are 14 residues in the CDR3. The germline V gene has CDR1 KGHDR and CDR2 SFDVKD. CDR3 nucleotide sequence: TGTGCCACCAGTGAACGAGGTGGGAGCGGGGAGCTGTTTTTT. Translating gives CATSERGGSGELFF.

At least ten counts were recorded for this clonotype. The V and J genes are TRBV24-1 and TRBJ2-1, with a possible D match to TRBD2 (5 bases). Germline-derived CDR1 and CDR2 are KGHDR and SFDVKD. The CDR3 extends over 15 amino acids. V was pared by 4 bases and J by 0 bases, with 9 bases between. The CDR3: CATSDSGSSYNEQFF. The CDR3 region has the DNA TGTGCCACCAGTGACTCGGGAAGCTCCTACAATGAGCAGTTCTTC.

This clonotype occurred many times. The chain has TRBV6-5 and TRBJ2-7, with 10 bases that match TRBD1. V lost 4 bases to trimming and J lost 5 bases; unmatched junction nucleotides: 5. Germline lookup yields CDR1 MNHEY and CDR2 SVGAGI. The CDR3 loop spans 14 amino acids. The CDR3 is CASSSRDRGHEQYF. For the CDR3, the DNA is TGTGCCAGCAGTTCCCGGGACAGGGGCCACGAGCAGTACTTC.

This clonotype was detected many times. The V call is TRBV12-3 or TRBV12-4, the J call TRBJ1-1; D perhaps matches TRBD1 (5 bases). Between the trimmed V and J ends, which lost 5 bases and 4 bases, there was a span of 17 bases. The CDR3 consists of 15 residues. The CDR3 nucleotides read TGTGCCAGCAGTACAGACAGATCCGGGGCCACTGAAGCTTTCTTT. The encoded protein is CASSTDRSGATEAFF.

The chain is built from TRBV20-1 and TRBJ2-2; 7 bases line up with TRBD1. Germline CDR1 DFQATT, CDR2 SNEGSKA (reference sequence). This CDR3 has 17 residues. V dropped 1 base and J dropped 5; count of bases not matched to a gene: 13. CDR3 region: CSARAADRAEVTGELFF. In DNA, the CDR3 is TGCAGTGCTAGAGCCGCTGACAGGGCGGAAGTGACCGGGGAGCTGTTTTTT.

This clonotype turned up a few times. V gene TRBV6-1 combines with J gene TRBJ2-3; the D gene is possibly TRBD2 (6 bases). This CDR3 has 14 amino acids. Trimming stripped 7 bases from V and 5 bases from J, with 16 bases between. From germline, CDR1 is MNHNS and CDR2 SASEGT. CDR3 in DNA: TGTGCCAGCACCTCGGAGGGGCTTGGAGATACGCAGTATTTT. This translates into CASTSEGLGDTQYF.

This chain uses TRBV12-3 or TRBV12-4 with TRBJ2-7, with 7 bases aligning to TRBD2. CDR3 size: 17 residues. Trimming took 6 bases from V and 5 from J; bases not matched to a gene: 19. DNA of the CDR3: TGTGCCAGCAGCCCTTTACGCGGGAGTGGCCGCTTCCACGAGCAGTACTTC. Translating gives CASSPLRGSGRFHEQYF.

This clonotype came up a few times. The rearrangement uses TRBV10-3 and TRBJ2-1; 7 bases are a match to TRBD1. The V gene's germline CDR1 is ENHRY and CDR2 SYGVKD. The CDR3 covers 13 residues. Trimming cost V 5 bases and J 7 bases; bases outside gene matches: 5. CDR3 sequence: CAISLDRKNEQFF. In DNA, the CDR3 is TGTGCCATCAGTCTGGACAGGAAAAATGAGCAGTTCTTC.

This clonotype was seen more than once but under ten times. The rearrangement uses TRBV12-3 or TRBV12-4 and TRBJ2-2; D is perhaps TRBD1 (6 bases). Trimming stripped 5 bases from V and 3 bases from J, with 16 bases between. The CDR3 spans 16 residues. CDR3 protein: CASSNRDIAYTGELFF. The CDR3 DNA reads as TGTGCCAGCAGTAACCGGGACATCGCCTACACCGGGGAGCTGTTTTTT.

The chain's CDR3 is CASSDSGSHQPQHF. CDR3 in DNA: TGTGCCAGCAGTGATTCGGGGAGCCATCAGCCCCAGCATTTT. The chain links TRBV2 to TRBJ1-5, with D hard to call. V lost 3 bases and J lost 5, with 11 bases in between. The V gene's germline CDR1 is SNHLY and CDR2 FYNNEI. The CDR3 runs 14 residues.

This clonotype was seen many times. The chain has TRBV3-1 and TRBJ2-5; 8 positions agree with TRBD1. The trim removed 6 bases at V and 5 bases at J, leaving 5 bases unmatched. CDR1 LGHDT and CDR2 YNNKEL come from the germline V gene (reference sequence). The CDR3 covers 13 residues. This chain's CDR3 is CASRRTGLETQYF. The DNA of the CDR3 is TGTGCCAGCAGACGGACAGGGTTGGAGACCCAGTACTTC.

This clonotype has only a few counts. This sequence joins TRBV10-3 and TRBJ2-1; TRBD2 matches at 10 bases. CDR1 ENHRY and CDR2 SYGVKD come from the germline V gene. The CDR3 is 18 amino acids. V gave up 4 bases and J gave up 1 base; unmatched junction bases: 10. Written as DNA, the CDR3 is TGTGCCATCAGTGGCAGCCTAGCGGGAGTCCGGTCCTACAATGAGCAGTTCTTC. It codes for CAISGSLAGVRSYNEQFF.

There are a few counts of this clonotype. The CDR3 DNA is TGTGCCAGCAGCCCTCCCCGTGGCGGGAGGGCCAACGGAACCTCCGGGGAGCTGTTTTTT. The encoded protein is CASSPPRGGRANGTSGELFF. The chain employs TRBV6-4 and TRBJ2-2, with 9 bases that match TRBD2. Germline CDR1 reads MRHNA; CDR2 reads SNTAGT. The length of the CDR3 is 20 residues. V shed 6 bases and J 6 bases; nucleotides not matched to a gene: 23.

The chain joins TRBV2 to TRBJ1-2, with a possible D match to TRBD1 (6 bases). Germline values: CDR1 SNHLY, CDR2 FYNNEI. The CDR3 extends over 15 amino acids. V dropped 0 bases and J dropped 7 bases, with 15 bases sitting between them. The chain's CDR3 is CASSEALSGQSGYTF. CDR3 in DNA: TGTGCCAGCAGTGAAGCGCTTTCGGGACAAAGTGGCTACACCTTC.

This clonotype was observed at least ten times. This chain links TRBV7-9 with TRBJ1-1; D is uncertain. The CDR3 is 13 amino acids. V lost 3 bases and J 6 bases, leaving 11 bases between the germline ends. Germline CDR1 SEHNR, CDR2 FQNEAQ (reference sequence). The CDR3 region has the DNA TGTGCCAGCAGCTTTACACCCGGGGCTGAAGCTTTCTTT. Its protein is CASSFTPGAEAFF.

Ten or more counts support this clonotype. The J gene is TRBJ2-2, the V gene TRBV11-2; 11 bases fit TRBD2. This CDR3 is built from 20 residues. With V trimmed by 4 bases and J by 0 bases, 13 bases remained unmatched. Germline lookup yields CDR1 SGHAT and CDR2 FQNNGV. CDR3 in amino acids: CASSSSVGGLAETNTGELFF. The CDR3 DNA reads as TGTGCCAGCAGCTCTAGTGTGGGGGGACTAGCGGAAACGAACACCGGGGAGCTGTTTTTT.

This clonotype occurred many times. The chain recombines TRBV5-1 with TRBJ2-7; 11 nucleotides align to TRBD1. CDR3 size: 16 residues. CDR1 is SGHRS and CDR2 is YFSETQ in the germline V gene. V lost 1 base, J lost 2 bases, and 5 bases stayed unmatched. CDR3 protein: CASSLNPGQGAYEQYF. CDR3 in DNA: TGCGCCAGCAGCTTGAATCCGGGACAGGGGGCCTACGAGCAGTACTTC. The full variable domain, with the rest looked up from reference TRBV5-1 and TRBJ2-7, is KAGVTQTPRYLIKTRGQQVTLSCSPISGHRSVSWYQQTPGQGLQFLFEYFSETQRNKGNFPGRFSGRQFSNSRSEMNVSTLELGDSALYLCASSLNPGQGAYEQYFGPGTRLTVT.

This clonotype has a handful of counts. The V and J genes are TRBV7-2 and TRBJ2-3; D uncertain. There are 15 residues in the CDR3. The V gene's germline CDR1 is SGHTA and CDR2 FQGNSA. The V end lost 1 base, the J end lost 0 bases, and 8 bases lay between the germline ends. CDR3 amino acids: CASSLDLGSTDTQYF. The DNA for the CDR3 is TGTGCCAGCAGCTTAGACCTAGGAAGCACAGATACGCAGTATTTT.

This clonotype was observed a handful of times. The J gene is TRBJ2-7, the V gene TRBV7-2, with D possibly being TRBD1 (7 bases). The germline gives CDR1 SGHTA, CDR2 FQGNSA. Trimming cost V 8 bases and J 0 bases, with 17 bases left between them. The CDR3 runs 15 residues. CDR3 region: CASCPQGGNSYEQYF. The CDR3 region has the DNA TGTGCCAGCTGCCCCCAGGGGGGCAACTCCTACGAGCAGTACTTC.

This clonotype occurred many times. This CDR3 is CSVEWTGGETQYF. The CDR3 DNA reads TGCAGCGTTGAATGGACAGGAGGAGAGACCCAGTACTTC. The V gene is TRBV29-1, the J gene TRBJ2-5; TRBD1 matches 7 bases. Per germline, CDR1 SQVTM and CDR2 ANQGSEA. Unmatched junction bases numbered 4, after V lost 2 bases and J lost 4 bases. The CDR3 is 13 residues long. Full variable domain (missing parts from reference TRBV29-1 and TRBJ2-5): SAVISQKPSRDICQRGTSLTIQCQVDSQVTMMFWYRQQPGQSLTLIATANQGSEATYESGFVIDKFPISRPNLTFSTLTVSNMSPEDSSIYLCSVEWTGGETQYFGPGTRLLVL.

This clonotype appeared a few times. The chain recombines TRBV20-1 with TRBJ2-7; 10 nucleotides line up with TRBD1. The CDR3 sequence is 14 residues long. Germline V CDR1 and CDR2: DFQATT, SNEGSKA (reference sequence). V dropped 3 bases and J dropped 3; count of bases not matched to a gene: 5. CDR3 bases: TGCAGTGCTAGCCGGGACAGGGGAGTCTACGAGCAGTACTTC. Translated, it gives CSASRDRGVYEQYF.